The clone carrying this TCR beta chain was seen more than once but under ten times. Its antigen is unknown. The germline CDR1 and CDR2 sequences are MGHDK and SYGVNS. The CDR3 is 16 amino acids. Trimming stripped 1 base from V and 4 bases from J, with 16 bases between. This sample was taken from a study of beta chain features in type 1 diabetes. Every bit of the isolated RNA underwent reverse transcription, so sequencing read expressed TCRB transcripts. This table comes from immunoSEQ multiplex PCR, and its TCRdb copy is limited to in-frame clones, with some not included. The top ten hold 0.012% of the sample, which has around 250,000 clones, roughly 25% seen once. Study-wide results and limits: The analysis here could not establish whether HLA type shapes TCRB rearrangement. Cells carrying high TCR expression could end up over-represented when cDNA is sequenced. When Type 1 diabetes patients were examined, their TCRB CDR3s proved moderately but significantly shorter in all four CD4+ subsets.

This chain joins TRBV25-1 and TRBJ1-1; no definite D call. This TCR derives from a woman in her 30s with type 1 diabetes. Material for sequencing was naive CD4+ T cells from blood. As DNA, the CDR3 is TGTGCCAGCAGTGAATTAAAGTACCCGAGGAGCACTGAAGCTTTCTTT. The encoded protein is CASSELKYPRSTEAFF.